This TCR beta chain was found in a study of graft-versus-host responses after intestinal transplantation. As for the study in general: Recipients underwent multivisceral, liver-intestinal, or isolated intestinal transplants.

Libraries were prepared by immunoSEQ multiplex PCR; TCRdb keeps only in-frame clonotypes and omits some of them. The table has about 120,000 clones, around nine tenths seen once. CDR1 is MDHEN, CDR2 SYDVKM, per germline. J lost 5 bases, V lost 5 bases, and 7 bases had no gene match. This CDR3 is 16 amino acids long. Note on this clone: Its antigen is still unknown.

The TCR originated in a human donor who was the organ donor for an intestinal transplant. This chain connects TRBV28 to TRBJ2-1; 12 bases match TRBD2. The material was unstimulated CD4+ T cells sorted from spleen or lymph node cells, obtained before transplant. The CDR3: CASSVASGRAHNEQFF. CDR3 sequence (DNA): TGTGCCAGCAGTGTTGCTAGCGGGAGGGCCCACAATGAGCAGTTCTTC.